These T cell receptor beta chains were read from a single sample in a study of CD8+ T cells in alopecia areata. TCRdb's table, derived via immunoSEQ multiplex PCR, lists solely in-frame clones and lacks some. Found here are 110,000 or so clones, 56% of them singletons; the top ten hold 3% to 4%. The material was CD4+ T cells sorted from blood, obtained at week 24, from a patient treated with tofacitinib. Source of these receptors: a human donor with alopecia areata. The conserved cysteine and the conserved F or W are not part of the CDR3 here. Each record gives: V gene, clone size, J gene, CDR3 protein. The size field is filled for only some rows; it gives once, few, many or a size class.

TRBV2	few	TRBJ1-2	ASRGTGTPNYYGYT
TRBV20-1	.	TRBJ1-1	SVPGAAEAF
TRBV7-9	many	TRBJ2-2	ASSSDAGELF
TRBV2	few	TRBJ2-4	ASSEDTLAKNIQY
TRBV4-2	.	TRBJ1-6	ASSQDRAAPPPLH
TRBV7-2	.	TRBJ2-7	ASSFIPYEQY
TRBV30	.	TRBJ2-5	AWSRGELFRETQY
TRBV7-9	.	TRBJ1-6	ASSLGGWNYNSPLH
TRBV4-3	.	TRBJ1-6	ASSQVVGRRNNSPLH
TRBV29-1	.	TRBJ1-4	SVEEQELSEKLF
TRBV5-1	.	TRBJ2-3	ASSKTTGDTQY
TRBV19	few	TRBJ2-4	ASSVRTGGVAKNIQY
TRBV19	.	TRBJ1-2	ASSTRTEARGYGYT
TRBV6-6	.	TRBJ2-5	ATGGQTETQY
TRBV18	.	TRBJ2-2	ASSATQNTGELF
TRBV29-1	.	TRBJ2-3	SVGAGAQDTQY
TRBV5-4	.	TRBJ2-3	ASSLGLADTDTQY
TRBV29-1	few	TRBJ2-3	SVAQGLLGTDTQY
TRBV10-3	.	TRBJ2-3	AISESTQYSDTQY
TRBV10-3	.	TRBJ2-5	AISDPGETQY
TRBV2	.	TRBJ2-5	ASSRGGGQTKETQY
TRBV5-6	.	TRBJ2-2	ASSLSGIANTGELF
TRBV27	.	TRBJ2-7	ASRSRQGSSYEQY
TRBV30	.	TRBJ1-2	AWSVTGQGYT
TRBV6-5	.	TRBJ2-5	ASTRDRQETQY